The clone carrying this T cell receptor beta chain was detected once. Deletions cut 8 bases from V and 0 bases from J, with 22 bases between. This CDR3 comprises 17 residues. Germline loops: CDR1 MDHEN, CDR2 SYDVKM. The authors' processing: By means of reference gene primer amplification, nucleated cell counts were estimated. TCRdb keeps only in-frame clones here, not all; method: immunoSEQ multiplex PCR. For V, J and clone size, that table is used; D and trimming come from the DNA. The sample lists about 32,000 clones, approximately 86% seen once, with 1.5% to 2.5% in the top ten. This entry belongs to a study of blood T cell repertoires in COVID-19. About the study: Nucleic acid was either cDNA or gDNA, and it came from T cells, B-cell-depleted T cells, or PBMCs.

Sequencing used peripheral blood. The V call is TRBV28, the J call TRBJ1-1; TRBD1 might be the D (5 bases). This receptor was obtained from a man aged 45 to 65 with active or convalescent COVID-19. CDR3 sequence (DNA): TGTGCCAGCTTCCCCGGGGGGGGGATCGCAATGAACACTGAAGCTTTCTTT. As protein: CASFPGGGIAMNTEAFF.